Each of the 30 T cell receptor beta chains below was sequenced from the same sample in a study of T cell changes during pregnancy in multiple sclerosis. Data came from immunoSEQ multiplex PCR; TCRdb stores just in-frame clones and leaves some out. The sample contains approximately 84,000 clones, about 95% of which appear only once. Sequencing used peripheral blood, obtained in the third trimester of pregnancy. These receptor sequences come from a female donor with multiple sclerosis, enrolled in a pregnancy study.

The V gene is TRBV30, the J gene TRBJ1-6; 7 bases match TRBD1. From germline, CDR1 is GTSNPN and CDR2 SVGIG (reference sequence). CDR3 length equals 17 residues. This CDR3 reads CGMATTQKTGYNSPLHF. In nucleotides, the CDR3 is TGTGGTATGGCGACGACTCAAAAGACAGGGTATAATTCACCCCTCCACTTT.

The genes are TRBV5-1 and TRBJ2-7; 11 positions match TRBD2. Trimming at V came to 0 bases and at J to 7 bases, leaving 0 bases not matched to a gene. Germline CDR1 is SGHRS and CDR2 is YFSETQ. CDR3 size: 13 residues. This CDR3 reads CASSLGLAGEQYF. The CDR3 nucleotides read TGCGCCAGCAGCTTGGGACTAGCGGGGGAGCAGTACTTC. Filled out from reference TRBV5-1 and TRBJ2-7, the complete variable domain reads KAGVTQTPRYLIKTRGQQVTLSCSPISGHRSVSWYQQTPGQGLQFLFEYFSETQRNKGNFPGRFSGRQFSNSRSEMNVSTLELGDSALYLCASSLGLAGEQYFGPGTRLTVT.

The chain uses TRBV5-1 and TRBJ1-2, with TRBD1 matching 10 bases. V lost 4 bases, J lost 7 bases, and 4 bases stayed unmatched. CDR1 is SGHRS and CDR2 is YFSETQ in the germline V gene. The CDR3 covers 13 residues. CDR3 DNA: TGCGCCAGCAGCCCCCGGGACAGGGGTGGCTACACCTTC. Its translation is CASSPRDRGGYTF.

V gene TRBV27 combines with J gene TRBJ2-2; 8 bases are a match to TRBD1. The CDR3 covers 16 residues. V lost 4 bases to trimming and J lost 6 bases; unmatched junction nucleotides: 10. Per germline, CDR1 MNHEY and CDR2 SMNVEV (reference sequence). The CDR3 loop reads CASSSPQGGLAGELFF. The CDR3 bases are TGTGCCAGCAGTTCACCACAGGGGGGATTGGCCGGGGAGCTGTTTTTT.

This sequence joins TRBV5-1 and TRBJ2-5; 9 nucleotides align to TRBD1. The CDR3 loop spans 15 amino acids. With 1 base clipped from V and 4 bases from J, the junction kept 5 bases outside the gene matches. The germline CDR1 and CDR2 sequences are SGHRS and YFSETQ. The DNA of the CDR3 is TGCGCCAGCAGCTTGTACAGGGGGCTGACAGAGACCCAGTACTTC. Translating it yields CASSLYRGLTETQYF.

CDR3 sequence: CARRLWRGLATDTQYF. DNA for the CDR3: TGTGCCCGACGCCTGTGGCGGGGGCTAGCAACAGATACGCAGTATTTT. V gene TRBV7-5 combines with J gene TRBJ2-3; TRBD2 is taken as the D call from the table, unchecked against the DNA. TRBV7-5 is termed a pseudogene. This CDR3 has 16 amino acids.

This chain links TRBV5-1 with TRBJ1-1; 9 nucleotides match TRBD1. J lost 2 bases, V lost 3 bases, and 14 bases had no gene match. Germline V gene lookup returns CDR1 SGHRS and CDR2 YFSETQ. The CDR3 is 18 amino acids. This chain's CDR3 is CASSSIGKGQGRNTEAFF. CDR3 coding DNA: TGCGCCAGCAGCTCGATCGGAAAAGGACAGGGGAGAAACACTGAAGCTTTCTTT.

This clone was picked up a small number of times. This chain links TRBV19 with TRBJ1-1; TRBD1 agrees at 7 bases. The CDR3 spans 14 residues. Germline V gene data show CDR1 as LNHDA and CDR2 as SQIVND (reference sequence). The trim removed 3 bases at V and 0 bases at J, leaving 1 base unmatched. DNA of the CDR3: TGTGCCAGTAGTATCGGGACAGTGAACACTGAAGCTTTCTTT. Residues: CASSIGTVNTEAFF.

The V and J genes are TRBV29-1 and TRBJ2-5; D is perhaps TRBD1 (6 bases). This CDR3 contains 18 residues. Trimming pared 1 base from V and 0 bases from J, leaving 21 bases between. Germline CDR1 and CDR2: SQVTM and ANQGSEA. As DNA, the CDR3 is TGCAGCGTTGAAGCCTCTTATCCCCGGACAGCGTACCAAGAGACCCAGTACTTC. Protein sequence: CSVEASYPRTAYQETQYF.

The chain uses TRBV7-2 and TRBJ1-2, with no clear D. CDR1 is SGHTA, CDR2 FQGNSA, per germline. Trimming pared 1 base from V and 3 bases from J, leaving 12 bases between. This CDR3 is 15 amino acids long. CDR3 residues: CASSLGGPPYYGYTF. The CDR3 coding sequence is TGTGCCAGCAGCTTAGGCGGGCCCCCGTACTATGGCTACACCTTC.

On this clone: Sequence at one end of the junction differs from germline and may be a read error. This chain links TRBV7-7 with TRBJ2-1; TRBD2 matches 7 bases. This CDR3 is 16 amino acids long. Germline V gene sequence: CDR1 SSHAT, CDR2 FNYEAQ (reference sequence). The CDR3 region is CASSLGVYGGNNEQFF. CDR3 nucleotides: TGTGCTAGCAGCTTAGGGGTGTACGGGGGGAACAATGAGCAGTTCTTC.

This rearrangement joins TRBV13 to TRBJ2-7, with 9 bases identical to TRBD1. This CDR3 is 13 amino acids long. Germline-derived CDR1 and CDR2 are PRHDT and FYEKMQ (reference sequence). The V and J ends lost 6 bases and 1 base, in that order; junction bases with no gene match: 1. The CDR3 is CASRQGASYEQYF. For the CDR3, the DNA is TGTGCCAGCAGACAGGGGGCATCCTACGAGCAGTACTTC.

A few counts support this clone. The chain employs TRBV11-2 and TRBJ1-5; D is unclear. The CDR3 is 12 residues long. Germline lookup yields CDR1 SGHAT and CDR2 FQNNGV. Deletions cut 4 bases from V and 7 bases from J, with 8 bases between. This chain's CDR3 is CASSSGYQPQHF. The CDR3 region has the DNA TGTGCCAGCAGCTCAGGTTACCAGCCCCAGCATTTT. Full variable domain (missing parts from reference TRBV11-2 and TRBJ1-5): EAGVAQSPRYKIIEKRQSVAFWCNPISGHATLYWYQQILGQGPKLLIQFQNNGVVDDSQLPKDRFSAERLKGVDSTLKIQPAKLEDSAVYLCASSSGYQPQHFGDGTRLSIL.

V gene TRBV5-1 combines with J gene TRBJ1-6; 8 bases fit TRBD1. Germline V gives CDR1 SGHRS, CDR2 YFSETQ. CDR3 length: 15 residues. After removal of 1 base from V and 10 bases from J, the junction contained 7 bases not matched to a gene. CDR3 sequence (DNA): TGCGCCAGCAGCTTGAGTGGGGGGGACAGGTCACCCCTCCACTTT. It codes for CASSLSGGDRSPLHF.

This clone has just a few counts. This chain connects TRBV10-3 to TRBJ1-6; no reliable D call. There are 13 residues in the CDR3. Trimming left V 5 bases short and J 7 bases short, with 9 bases between. Per germline, CDR1 ENHRY and CDR2 SYGVKD. The CDR3 sequence: CAISPGWNSPLHF. The DNA for the CDR3 is TGTGCCATCAGTCCGGGATGGAATTCACCCCTCCACTTT.

The chain joins TRBV19 to TRBJ1-5, with D maybe TRBD1 (5 bases). Deletions cut 6 bases from V and 9 bases from J, with 15 bases between. The CDR3 is made up of 13 amino acids. Germline lookup yields CDR1 LNHDA and CDR2 SQIVND (reference sequence). The CDR3 sequence is CASRATPGGPQHF. The CDR3 DNA follows: TGTGCCAGTAGAGCCACCCCCGGGGGGCCCCAGCATTTT.

The chain couples TRBV9 to TRBJ2-7; possible D gene TRBD1, 6 bases. This CDR3 has 16 amino acids. In germline, CDR1 is SGDLS, CDR2 YYNGEE. V lost 4 bases and J 0 bases, leaving 17 bases between the germline ends. CDR3 amino acids: CASSLRGDKSSYEQYF. CDR3 bases: TGTGCCAGCAGCCTTAGAGGGGACAAAAGCTCCTACGAGCAGTACTTC. Full variable domain (missing parts from reference TRBV9 and TRBJ2-7): DSGVTQTPKHLITATGQRVTLRCSPRSGDLSVYWYQQSLDQGLQFLIQYYNGEERAKGNILERFSAQQFPDLHSELNLSSLELGDSALYFCASSLRGDKSSYEQYFGPGTRLTVT.

The genes are TRBV30 and TRBJ2-1; D possibly corresponds to TRBD2 (7 bases). The germline V gene has CDR1 GTSNPN and CDR2 SVGIG (reference sequence). V was shortened by 7 bases and J by 8 bases, with 21 bases between the two germline ends. CDR3 length: 14 amino acids. Here the CDR3 reads CASTVGAGEDEQFF. The CDR3 DNA reads as TGTGCCTCGACCGTGGGGGCGGGGGAGGATGAGCAGTTCTTC.

The chain combines TRBV27 with TRBJ2-1; 12 bases are a match to TRBD1. This CDR3 contains 17 residues. From germline, CDR1 is MNHEY and CDR2 SMNVEV (reference sequence). The V gene end was trimmed by 7 bases and the J gene end by 3 bases; junction bases not matched to a gene: 10. CDR3 in amino acids: CASTRRGTGGFYNEQFF. CDR3 sequence (DNA): TGTGCCAGCACCCGGAGGGGGACAGGGGGCTTCTACAATGAGCAGTTCTTC.

The chain links TRBV7-9 to TRBJ1-1; 7 positions match TRBD1. The CDR3 extends over 17 amino acids. After removal of 6 bases from V and 5 bases from J, the junction contained 18 bases not matched to a gene. Germline V gene sequence: CDR1 SEHNR, CDR2 FQNEAQ (reference sequence). The CDR3, as DNA: TGTGCCAGCAGGGACCCTCCAGACAGGGTAGAGGGAACTGAAGCTTTCTTT. Its protein product is CASRDPPDRVEGTEAFF.

The chain links TRBV13 to TRBJ1-2, with 8 bases matching TRBD1. V shed 5 bases, J shed 8 bases, and the junction held 10 bases outside the gene matches. CDR1 is PRHDT and CDR2 is FYEKMQ in the germline V gene (reference sequence). There are 14 residues in the CDR3. The CDR3 here is CASSPEDRVEGYTF. CDR3 DNA: TGTGCCAGCAGCCCCGAGGACAGGGTGGAAGGCTACACCTTC.

The chain links TRBV7-2 to TRBJ1-5; TRBD1 might be the D (5 bases). Looked up from germline, CDR1 is SGHTA and CDR2 is FQGNSA. With 1 base removed from V and 4 bases from J, the gap between germline ends came to 8 bases. This CDR3 has 14 residues. CDR3 nucleotide sequence: TGTGCCAGCAGCTTAGTAGGGGTGAATCAGCCCCAGCATTTT. It specifies CASSLVGVNQPQHF.

The chain couples TRBV9 to TRBJ2-3; D uncertain. V lost 1 base and J 1 base, leaving 10 bases between the germline ends. Germline loops: CDR1 SGDLS, CDR2 YYNGEE. This CDR3 comprises 15 residues. The CDR3 reads CASSVQLGGTDTQYF. CDR3 in DNA: TGTGCCAGCAGCGTACAGCTAGGCGGCACAGATACGCAGTATTTT.

The genes are TRBV28 and TRBJ2-7, with 7 bases aligning to TRBD2. The J segment lost 8 bases and the V segment lost 5 bases, leaving 24 bases of the junction unmatched. Looked up from germline, CDR1 is MDHEN and CDR2 is SYDVKM. The CDR3 consists of 18 residues. The CDR3 spells CASSPPGIGVGGSSKQYF. The CDR3 DNA reads as TGTGCCAGCAGTCCCCCAGGGATTGGTGTCGGGGGGTCGTCAAAGCAGTACTTC.

This chain uses TRBV28 with TRBJ2-7, with TRBD2 identical over 7 bases. The J segment lost 5 bases and the V segment lost 3 bases, leaving 4 bases of the junction unmatched. Germline V gene lookup returns CDR1 MDHEN and CDR2 SYDVKM. This CDR3 contains 13 residues. The CDR3 protein is CASSFLGGDEQYF. The CDR3 DNA follows: TGTGCCAGCAGTTTTTTGGGAGGGGACGAGCAGTACTTC.

The chain combines TRBV6-5 with TRBJ1-5, with 9 bases that match TRBD1. The CDR3 runs to 15 residues. Germline V CDR1 and CDR2: MNHEY, SVGAGI. The junction had 6 bases not matched to a gene; V was cut back by 6 bases and J by 3 bases. The DNA for the CDR3 is TGTGCCAGCAGAAAGGGACAGGGTAACAATCAGCCCCAGCATTTT. Protein sequence: CASRKGQGNNQPQHF.

J is TRBJ1-4 and V is TRBV2, with D unclear. The CDR3 is made up of 11 amino acids. V was shortened by 6 bases and J by 16 bases, with 15 bases between the two germline ends. Germline V CDR1 and CDR2: SNHLY, FYNNEI. The chain's CDR3 is CASRRAFSAFF. The DNA for the CDR3 is TGTGCCAGCAGGAGGGCCTTTAGCGCGTTTTTT.

V gene TRBV30 combines with J gene TRBJ1-1; D is uncertain. Trimming cost V 3 bases and J 4 bases, with 21 bases left between them. This CDR3 spans 16 amino acids. Germline V gives CDR1 GTSNPN, CDR2 SVGIG (reference sequence). Here the CDR3 DNA reads TGTGCCTGGAGAGCTCAGATCAGAGCTCCAGGCACTGAAGCTTTCTTT. It yields the protein CAWRAQIRAPGTEAFF.

The V and J genes are TRBV7-6 and TRBJ2-5, with TRBD1 identical over 10 bases. The CDR3 spans 14 residues. Germline lookup yields CDR1 SGHVS and CDR2 FNYEAQ. The V segment lost 5 bases and the J segment 4 bases; nucleotides outside the gene matches: 4. The CDR3 nucleotides read TGTGCCAGCAGCCTCGGGACAGGGGTAGAGACCCAGTACTTC. Translation: CASSLGTGVETQYF.

V and J are TRBV28 and TRBJ2-6; D unresolved. V was trimmed by 6 bases and J by 4 bases, leaving 7 bases between them. This CDR3 contains 13 residues. Per the germline V gene, CDR1 is MDHEN and CDR2 is SYDVKM. CDR3 nucleotide sequence: TGTGCCAGCAGCGACACAGGGGCCAACGTCCTGACTTTC. It codes for CASSDTGANVLTF.